This entry describes one TCR beta chain. What it binds is not known. Each donor (without exception) was a healthy Caucasian. This specimen comes from a study of identical twins. Germline V gene lookup returns CDR1 DFQATT and CDR2 SNEGSKA (reference sequence). V shed 5 bases, J shed 8 bases, and the junction held 12 bases outside the gene matches. The CDR3 consists of 15 residues. Whole-study results and caveats: Carriage of fewer insertions was seen in abundant cord blood beta clonotypes, whereas memory repertoires showed none. Zero-insertion analyses might be partly confounded by invariant T cells like MAIT and iNKT.

TCRdb reanalysed the 5' RACE reads using MiXCR and keeps one entry per CDR3 protein. The table includes about 660,000 distinct CDR3 sequences, approximately 9% detected once. The sample was also reused in another study, on yellow fever vaccine responses in identical twins.

This chain uses TRBV20-1 with TRBJ2-1, with 10 positions matching TRBD2. The source of this sequence is a woman between 18 and 30 years old in good health. The sequenced sample was PBMCs. CDR3: CSAWGGLAGADEQFF. CDR3 sequence (DNA): TGCAGTGCTTGGGGGGGTCTAGCGGGAGCGGATGAGCAGTTCTTC.